The T cell receptor beta chain described here comes from a study of cytomegalovirus exposure and HLA in healthy donors. At the level of the study: In an earlier analysis, some 110 million unique TCR beta sequences were found from about 190 million T cells. Roughly 80% of 398 genotyped donors fell in the Caucasian-associated ancestry cluster.

Germline CDR1 reads KGHSH; CDR2 reads LQKENI. With 3 bases removed from V and 6 bases from J, the gap between germline ends came to 11 bases. This CDR3 is built from 13 residues. Researchers ran the PCR with 60 Vbeta and 13 Jbeta primers. Sequencing used immunoSEQ multiplex PCR; TCRdb keeps in-frame clones, though not all of them. The sample includes under 200,000 clones, 80% to 90% of them seen just once. The genes are TRBV18 and TRBJ1-1; D is unresolved. Material for sequencing was PBMCs. This clonotype originated in a man in his late teens or twenties in good health and CMV-seronegative. CDR3 residues: CASSPTQRPEAFF. The CDR3, as DNA: TGTGCCAGCTCACCGACACAAAGGCCTGAAGCTTTCTTT.